What follows are 14 T cell receptor beta chains derived from one specimen sequenced in a study of molecular identifiers for immune sequencing clone quantification. TCRdb fed the PCR reads into MiXCR, producing one record per CDR3 protein. The data show under 650,000 distinct CDR3 sequences, about 20% seen once. The specimen was naive CD8+ T cells from blood, with Jurkat cell RNA spiked in. The subset denotes: FACS-sorted CD8+CD4-CCR7+CD45RA+ naive T cells. These receptors all stem from a human donor in good health. Some libraries in this study had Jurkat cell RNA spiked in.

A remark on this clonotype: A read error may be the cause here, since a much bigger clone is one base away. The chain links TRBV2 to TRBJ2-5; no reliable D call. Looked up from germline, CDR1 is SNHLY and CDR2 is FYNNEI. This CDR3 spans 13 amino acids. V was trimmed by 6 bases and J by 4 bases, leaving 12 bases between them. CDR3 in amino acids: CASRTVYRETQYF. CDR3 sequence (DNA): TGTGCCAGCAGGACGGTGTACCGAGAGACCCAGTACTTC.

This clonotype appeared many times. V and J are TRBV30 and TRBJ2-3; 13 nucleotides line up with TRBD2. In germline, CDR1 is GTSNPN, CDR2 SVGIG (reference sequence). This CDR3 contains 16 residues. Germline trimming cut 3 bases from V and 3 bases from J; bases unmatched to any gene: 6. CDR3: CAWSVLAGGPTDTQYF. CDR3 DNA sequence: TGTGCCTGGAGCGTACTAGCGGGAGGGCCGACAGATACGCAGTATTTT.

This clonotype was counted ten times or more. The V and J genes are TRBV3-1 and TRBJ2-7; possible D gene TRBD2, 6 bases. Germline V lookup: CDR1 LGHDT, CDR2 YNNKEL (reference sequence). With 5 bases removed from V and 2 bases from J, the gap between germline ends came to 10 bases. CDR3 length: 13 residues. The CDR3 sequence is CASSGDFPYEQYF. As DNA, the CDR3 is TGTGCCAGCAGCGGGGACTTTCCCTACGAGCAGTACTTC.

This clonotype was picked up a small number of times. The chain couples TRBV6-2 or TRBV6-3 to TRBJ2-7; 11 bases align to TRBD2. This CDR3 spans 15 amino acids. V lost 6 bases and J lost 6; bases outside the gene matches: 10. The germline V gene has CDR1 MNHEY and CDR2 SVGEGT. In nucleotides, the CDR3 is TGTGCCAGCAGGTACACCACTAGCGGGAGAGGCGAGCAGTACTTC. This encodes CASRYTTSGRGEQYF.

This clonotype was seen many times. V and J are TRBV19 and TRBJ2-3, with 14 bases matching TRBD2. The junction had 7 bases not matched to a gene; V was cut back by 4 bases and J by 4 bases. CDR3 length: 17 residues. Per the germline V gene, CDR1 is LNHDA and CDR2 is SQIVND (reference sequence). The CDR3 DNA sequence: TGTGCCAGTAGTAGGGGACTAGCGGGAGTCGACCCAGATACGCAGTATTTT. Protein: CASSRGLAGVDPDTQYF. Looking up the rest from reference TRBV19 and TRBJ2-3 gives the full variable domain: DGGITQSPKYLFRKEGQNVTLSCEQNLNHDAMYWYRQDPGQGLRLIYYSQIVNDFQKGDIAEGYSVSREKKESFPLTVTSAQKNPTAFYLCASSRGLAGVDPDTQYFGPGTRLTVL.

The V call is TRBV7-6, the J call TRBJ2-5; D call uncertain. Germline V gene lookup returns CDR1 SGHVS and CDR2 FNYEAQ. The germline V and J ends were trimmed by 0 bases and 1 base, with 6 bases remaining between them. This CDR3 has 14 residues. The CDR3 sequence is CASSLAGIQETQYF. The DNA for the CDR3 is TGTGCCAGCAGCTTAGCTGGGATCCAAGAGACCCAGTACTTC.

This clonotype was observed a few times. The rearrangement uses TRBV27 and TRBJ2-7; 7 bases align to TRBD1. This CDR3 is 14 amino acids long. J was trimmed by 4 bases and V by 6 bases; bases with no gene match: 9. Looked up from germline, CDR1 is MNHEY and CDR2 is SMNVEV (reference sequence). The DNA for the CDR3 is TGTGCCAGCAGCCAACAGGGGTTTTGGTACGAGCAGTACTTC. Its translation: CASSQQGFWYEQYF.

For this clonotype: This may stem from a read error, because a much larger clone lies one nucleotide away. This rearrangement joins TRBV7-3 to TRBJ2-1, with 8 nucleotides matching TRBD1. The germline V gene encodes CDR1 SGHTA and CDR2 FQGTGA. This CDR3 contains 16 residues. The CDR3 is CASSPYQGAPFNDQFF. DNA for the CDR3: TGTGCCAGCAGCCCTTATCAGGGGGCGCCTTTTAATGATCAGTTCTTC.

This clonotype was detected a few times. This chain connects TRBV4-1 to TRBJ1-3; D might be TRBD1 (6 bases). Germline V lookup: CDR1 MGHRA, CDR2 YSYEKL. Trimming removed 0 bases at V and 3 bases at J, with 9 bases between. The CDR3 totals 15 residues. The CDR3 DNA sequence: TGCGCCAGCAGCCAAGAGGCAGGGGATGGAAACACCATATATTTT. Translated, it gives CASSQEAGDGNTIYF.

In regard to this clonotype: This sequence may be a read error, since a much larger clone differs from it by one base. This chain links TRBV6-6 with TRBJ2-7; 7 bases align to TRBD1. In germline, CDR1 is MNHNY, CDR2 SVGAGI (reference sequence). The CDR3 length is 14 residues. The CDR3 DNA sequence: TGTGCCAGCAGTAGGGACAGTTCCTCCTACAAGCAGTACTTC. This sequence encodes CASSRDSSSYKQYF.

This clonotype has ten or more counts. The chain recombines TRBV29-1 with TRBJ2-1; D not certain. Trimming pared 8 bases from V and 6 bases from J, leaving 17 bases between. CDR3 length: 13 amino acids. Germline CDR1 SQVTM, CDR2 ANQGSEA. The CDR3 DNA is TGCAGCTCGACGGTACCCGATTTCAATGAGCAGTTCTTC. Its protein is CSSTVPDFNEQFF.

The rearrangement uses TRBV3-1 and TRBJ2-7, with D possibly matching TRBD2 (5 bases). The CDR3 is made up of 15 amino acids. The V end was cut by 0 bases, the J end by 4 bases, with 13 bases between. Per the germline V gene, CDR1 is LGHDT and CDR2 is YNNKEL (reference sequence). The CDR3 is CASSQDLASRYEQYF. The DNA for the CDR3 is TGTGCCAGCAGCCAAGATTTGGCTAGCAGATACGAGCAGTACTTC.

This clonotype was observed at least ten times. The gene calls are TRBV12-5 and TRBJ2-7; D may match TRBD1 or TRBD2 (5 bases each). V lost 8 bases and J 4 bases, leaving 15 bases between the germline ends. This CDR3 contains 13 residues. Germline CDR1 and CDR2: LGHNT and FRNRAP. The CDR3 region has the DNA TGTGCTAGTAGCCCGGGACCCATTTACGAGCAGTACTTC. Its translation is CASSPGPIYEQYF. Using reference TRBV12-5 and TRBJ2-7 for the parts outside the CDR3, the full variable domain is DARVTQTPRHKVTEMGQEVTMRCQPILGHNTVFWYRQTMMQGLELLAYFRNRAPLDDSGMPKDRFSAEMPDATLATLKIQPSEPRDSAVYFCASSPGPIYEQYFGPGTRLTVT.

This clonotype was seen many times. The rearrangement links TRBV27 to TRBJ2-7, with 8 bases identical to TRBD2. Germline CDR1 is MNHEY and CDR2 is SMNVEV (reference sequence). V was clipped by 3 bases and J by 0 bases; unmatched bases: 7. The CDR3 loop spans 16 amino acids. CDR3 in DNA: TGTGCCAGCAGTTTTTCCGGGAGGGGTACCTCCTACGAGCAGTACTTC. Translating gives CASSFSGRGTSYEQYF.